The T cell receptor beta chain under discussion was sequenced for a study of patients and donors after allogeneic stem cell transplantation. This clonotype was seen only a few times. MiXCR was run by TCRdb on the RT-PCR reads, yielding one entry per CDR3 protein. The sample yields some 200,000 distinct CDR3 sequences, more than 35% seen once. This CDR3 has 14 residues. From germline, CDR1 is SGHRS and CDR2 YFSETQ. With 3 bases removed from V and 3 bases from J, the gap between germline ends came to 13 bases. Material: blood, either unsorted or a sorted T cell fraction (not recorded which). This chain links TRBV5-1 with TRBJ2-7, with a tentative D call TRBD2 (6 bases). The receptor was isolated from a human donor who was either an allogeneic HSCT recipient or a stem cell or donor lymphocyte infusion donor (not recorded which). It is not recorded whose cells these are; they may come from a transplant donor. The CDR3 nucleotides read TGCGCCAGCAGCTCCTCGGGGGTATTCTACGAGCAGTACTTC. The encoded protein is CASSSSGVFYEQYF.